Listed below are T cell receptor beta chains from one sample, sequenced in a study of T cells expressing NK-cell markers. TCRdb reprocessed the 5' RACE reads, with one entry per CDR3 protein and no DNA. The sample holds around 260,000 distinct CDR3 sequences. The sequenced sample was blood T cells: a sorted CD56 or NKG2C T cell subset, CD4+ or CD8+ T cells, or bulk PBMC T cells (not recorded which). The receptors here all came from a woman between 18 and 69 years old in good health. CDR3s include the opening cysteine and the closing phenylalanine or tryptophan.

J | V | CDR3
TRBJ1-5 | TRBV29-1 | CSVGQGGRGNQPQHF
TRBJ2-2 | TRBV20-1 | CSARNDRGATGELFF
TRBJ2-5 | TRBV29-1 | CSAYSSVQETQYF
TRBJ2-1 | TRBV20-1 | CSAVSLQGIYNEQIF
TRBJ1-6 | TRBV2 | CASSFTGGDSPLHF
TRBJ2-3 | TRBV5-1 | CASSPYLTSTDTQYF
TRBJ2-7 | TRBV7-9 | CASSFTGSSYEQYF
TRBJ2-5 | TRBV5-6 | CASSLSFRETQYF
TRBJ2-3 | TRBV5-1 | CASKPGGVDTQYF
TRBJ1-1 | TRBV20-1 | CSASLGTLNTEAFF
TRBJ2-5 | TRBV29-1 | CSVLEGIETQYF
TRBJ1-5 | TRBV6-1 | CASTGQGESQPQHF
TRBJ1-5 | TRBV7-9 | CASSLDGTNNQPQHF
TRBJ1-1 | TRBV29-1 | CSVAGAGNTEAFF
TRBJ1-2 | TRBV5-6 | CASSLWGDYGYTF
TRBJ2-1 | TRBV5-1 | CASSLGHQGDEQFF
TRBJ1-3 | TRBV30 | CAWRGQGTGNTIYF
TRBJ2-4 | TRBV2 | CASSPKGLAKNIQYF
TRBJ2-7 | TRBV18 | CASSPDTGSYEQYF
TRBJ2-6 | TRBV5-1 | CASSPSALSGANVLTF
TRBJ2-7 | TRBV9 | CASSVGLPYDEQYF
TRBJ2-6 | TRBV11-1 | CASSGGRGTSSGANVLTF
TRBJ2-4 | TRBV12-3/TRBV12-4 | CASSRVLTPPGIQYF
TRBJ1-5 | TRBV6-1 | CASSPLDRAVQPQHF
TRBJ2-5 | TRBV20-1 | CSARTGIVGETQYF
TRBJ1-5 | TRBV20-1 | CSAPRDGQNQPQHF
TRBJ2-2 | TRBV6-2/TRBV6-3 | CASKDRAYAGELFF
TRBJ2-1 | TRBV19 | CASSTPRSPWGDEQFF
TRBJ2-1 | TRBV24-1 | CATMVAGGGSEQFF
TRBJ2-2 | TRBV20-1 | CSARIDRDWNTGELFF
TRBJ2-2 | TRBV14 | CASSQVRVGVAGELFF
TRBJ1-4 | TRBV5-4 | CASSPSIGWDEKLFF
TRBJ1-1 | TRBV25-1 | CASSVAWGAFF
TRBJ2-1 | TRBV20-1 | CSARDFASGGSSYNEQFF
TRBJ2-5 | TRBV7-9 | CASSSPGSKTQETQYF
TRBJ2-5 | TRBV7-9 | CASSLTTGKETQYF
TRBJ2-1 | TRBV11-2 | CASSLEATSGRGNEQFF
TRBJ2-5 | TRBV20-1 | CSAENQDRAGETQYF